The clone carrying this T cell receptor beta chain occurred a few times. TCRdb processed the 5' RACE reads anew with MiXCR; each CDR3 protein has one entry. The sample lists around 78,000 distinct CDR3 sequences; about 9.4% were seen once. This sample is part of a study of early T cells in non-severe SARS-CoV-2 infection. V trimming: 4 bases; J trimming: 2 bases; junction bases outside the gene matches: 15. Germline V lookup: CDR1 SGHRS, CDR2 YFSETQ. CDR3 length: 19 residues. The chain joins TRBV5-1 to TRBJ2-3; 11 positions agree with TRBD1. The sequence was collected from an adult who was a healthcare worker with PCR-confirmed SARS-CoV-2 infection or an uninfected control (not recorded which). Source: whole blood, taken at baseline. The CDR3 sequence is CASSKPPLRTGGSTDTQYF. In DNA, the CDR3 is TGCGCCAGCAGCAAACCCCCCTTAAGGACAGGGGGCTCCACAGATACGCAGTATTTT.